A selection of T cell receptor beta chains follows, all from one sample in a study of T cells after yellow fever vaccination. Using its own MiXCR run on the 5' RACE reads, TCRdb lists one record per CDR3 protein. The data contain 450,000 to 600,000 distinct CDR3 sequences, roughly 17% of them seen just once; the ten biggest clones take up approximately 15%. This sample comprised PBMCs, obtained 5 days after the first yellow fever vaccination. These receptors all stem from a man aged 18 to 35 who received the YFV17D yellow fever vaccine. CDR3s include the opening cysteine and the closing phenylalanine or tryptophan. A D gene is named only where the DNA matches it firmly. Expanded clones are given a class, and other clones once, few, many or no size at all.

D gene,CDR3 length,J gene,V gene,clone size,CDR3 protein,CDR3 DNA
TRBD2,13,TRBJ2-7,TRBV4-1,-,CASSQESGGEQYF,TGCGCCAGCAGCCAAGAGTCGGGGGGCGAGCAGTACTTC
-,13,TRBJ2-5,TRBV7-6,-,CASRHSVGETQYF,TGTGCCAGCCGGCATAGCGTGGGAGAGACCCAGTACTTC
-,15,TRBJ1-6,TRBV5-1,few,CASSLAVPPNSPLHF,TGCGCCAGCAGCCTCGCCGTTCCCCCTAATTCACCCCTCCACTTT
-,12,TRBJ1-5,TRBV12-3/TRBV12-4,-,CASSADAQPQHF,TGTGCCAGCAGTGCGGACGCTCAGCCCCAGCATTTT
TRBD1,16,TRBJ1-3,TRBV18,-,CASSPTTGNSGNTIYF,TGTGCCAGCTCACCGACGACAGGGAACTCTGGAAACACCATATATTTT
TRBD2,14,TRBJ2-5,TRBV20-1,many,CSASSAGGPETQYF,TGCAGTGCTAGTTCGGCGGGGGGGCCTGAGACCCAGTACTTC
TRBD2,15,TRBJ2-2,TRBV5-4,many,CASSPGGKLTGELFF,TGTGCCAGCAGCCCGGGAGGGAAGTTAACCGGGGAGCTGTTTTTT
TRBD1,13,TRBJ1-5,TRBV12-3/TRBV12-4,-,CASRGTAYQPQHF,TGTGCCAGCAGGGGGACAGCCTATCAGCCCCAGCATTTT
-,16,TRBJ2-2,TRBV24-1,few,CATSAWTPANTGELFF,TGTGCCACCAGTGCTTGGACTCCCGCGAACACCGGGGAGCTGTTTTTT
TRBD1,13,TRBJ1-1,TRBV4-2,many,CASSRRGDTEAFF,TGTGCCAGCAGCCGCAGGGGGGACACTGAAGCTTTCTTT
TRBD2,15,TRBJ2-4,TRBV2,-,CASSVTGTGGNIQYF,TGTGCCAGCAGTGTCACCGGGACGGGAGGGAACATTCAGTACTTC
TRBD1,15,TRBJ2-1,TRBV7-2,-,CASSLSPGQYNEQFF,TGTGCCAGCAGCTTGTCCCCGGGACAGTACAATGAGCAGTTCTTC